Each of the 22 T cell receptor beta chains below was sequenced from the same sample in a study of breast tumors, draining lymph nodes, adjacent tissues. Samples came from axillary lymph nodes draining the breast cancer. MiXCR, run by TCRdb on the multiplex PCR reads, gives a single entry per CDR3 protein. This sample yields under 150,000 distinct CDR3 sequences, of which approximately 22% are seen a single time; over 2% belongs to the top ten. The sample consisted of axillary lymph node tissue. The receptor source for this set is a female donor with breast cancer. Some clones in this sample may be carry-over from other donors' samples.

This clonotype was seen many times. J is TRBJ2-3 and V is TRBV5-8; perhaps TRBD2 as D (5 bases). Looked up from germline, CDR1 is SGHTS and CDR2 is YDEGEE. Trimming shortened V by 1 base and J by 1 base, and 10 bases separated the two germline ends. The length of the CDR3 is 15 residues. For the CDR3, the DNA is TGTGCCAGCAGCTTGTTTCTAGCTGGCACAGATACGCAGTATTTT. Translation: CASSLFLAGTDTQYF.

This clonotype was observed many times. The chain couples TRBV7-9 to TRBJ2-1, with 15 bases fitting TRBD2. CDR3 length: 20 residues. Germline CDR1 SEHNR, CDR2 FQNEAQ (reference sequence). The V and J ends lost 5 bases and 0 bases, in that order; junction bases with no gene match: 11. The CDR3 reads CASSHRTSGRAPSSYNEQFF. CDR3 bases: TGTGCCAGCAGCCATCGGACTAGCGGGAGGGCCCCAAGCTCCTACAATGAGCAGTTCTTC.

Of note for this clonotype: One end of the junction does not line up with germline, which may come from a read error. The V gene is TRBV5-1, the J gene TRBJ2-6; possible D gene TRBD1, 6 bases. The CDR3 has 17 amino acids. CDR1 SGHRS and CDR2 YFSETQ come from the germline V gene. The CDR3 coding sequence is TGCGCCAGCACCGAGGGCAGGGGAGTTGCTGGGGCCAACGTCCTGGCTTTC. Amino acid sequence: CASTEGRGVAGANVLAF.

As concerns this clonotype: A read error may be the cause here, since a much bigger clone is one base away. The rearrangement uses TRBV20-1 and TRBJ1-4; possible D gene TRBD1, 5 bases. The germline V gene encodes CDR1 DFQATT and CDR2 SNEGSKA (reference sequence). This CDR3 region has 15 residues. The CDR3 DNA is TGCAGTGCTAGAGATCCGGGGCAGACTAATGAAAGACTGTTTTTT. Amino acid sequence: CSARDPGQTNERLFF.

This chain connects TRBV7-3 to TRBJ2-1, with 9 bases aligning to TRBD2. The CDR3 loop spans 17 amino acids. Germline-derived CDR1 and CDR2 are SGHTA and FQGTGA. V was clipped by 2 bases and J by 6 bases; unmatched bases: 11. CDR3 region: CASSLSGLAGLGNEQFF. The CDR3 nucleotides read TGTGCCAGCAGCTTATCTGGGCTAGCGGGATTGGGCAATGAGCAGTTCTTC.

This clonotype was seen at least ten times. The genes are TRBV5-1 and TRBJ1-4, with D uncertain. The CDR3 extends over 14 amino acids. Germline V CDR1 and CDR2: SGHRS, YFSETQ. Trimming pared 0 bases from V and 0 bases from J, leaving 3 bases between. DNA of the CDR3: TGCGCCAGCAGCTTGGGAGCAACTAATGAAAAACTGTTTTTT. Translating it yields CASSLGATNEKLFF.

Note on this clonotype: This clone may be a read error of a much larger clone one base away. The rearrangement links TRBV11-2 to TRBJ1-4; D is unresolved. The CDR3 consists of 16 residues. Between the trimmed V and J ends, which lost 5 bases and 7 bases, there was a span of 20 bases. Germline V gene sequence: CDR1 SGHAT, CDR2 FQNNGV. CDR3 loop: CASSRTTSLLTEKLFF. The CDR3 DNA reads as TGTGCCAGCAGCCGCACGACGAGTCTTCTAACTGAAAAACTGTTTTTT.

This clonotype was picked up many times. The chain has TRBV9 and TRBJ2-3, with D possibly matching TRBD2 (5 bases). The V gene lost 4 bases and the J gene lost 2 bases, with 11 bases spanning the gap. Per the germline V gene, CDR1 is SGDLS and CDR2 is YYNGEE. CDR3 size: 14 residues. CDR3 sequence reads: CASSPGYYTDTQYF. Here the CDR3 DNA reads TGTGCCAGCAGCCCGGGATACTACACAGATACGCAGTATTTT.

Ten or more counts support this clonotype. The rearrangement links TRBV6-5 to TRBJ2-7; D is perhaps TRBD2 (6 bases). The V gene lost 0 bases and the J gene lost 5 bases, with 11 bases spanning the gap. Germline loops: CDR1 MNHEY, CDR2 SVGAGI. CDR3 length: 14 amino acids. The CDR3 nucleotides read TGTGCCAGCAGTTACTCGGGACTCAGGAACGAGCAGTACTTC. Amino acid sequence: CASSYSGLRNEQYF.

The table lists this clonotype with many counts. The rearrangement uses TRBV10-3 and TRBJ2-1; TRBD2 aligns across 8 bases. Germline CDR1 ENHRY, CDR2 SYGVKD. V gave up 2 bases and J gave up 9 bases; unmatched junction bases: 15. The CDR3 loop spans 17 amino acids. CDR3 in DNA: TGTGCCATCAGTGAGGATGCCAAGGGCGGGAGGCGGGGTGAGCAGTTCTTC. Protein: CAISEDAKGGRRGEQFF.

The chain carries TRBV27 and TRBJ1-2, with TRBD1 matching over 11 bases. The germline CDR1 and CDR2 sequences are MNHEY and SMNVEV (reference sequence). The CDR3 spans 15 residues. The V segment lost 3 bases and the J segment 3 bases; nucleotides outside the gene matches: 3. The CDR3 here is CASSFGTGGDYGYTF. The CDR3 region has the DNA TGTGCCAGCAGTTTTGGGACAGGGGGAGACTATGGCTACACCTTC.

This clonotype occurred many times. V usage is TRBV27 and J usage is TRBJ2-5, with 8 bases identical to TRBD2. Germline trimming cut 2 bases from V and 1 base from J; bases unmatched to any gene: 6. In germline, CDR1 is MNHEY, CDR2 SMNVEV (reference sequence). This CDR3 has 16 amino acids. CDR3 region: CASSLRGGTLQETQYF. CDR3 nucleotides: TGTGCCAGCAGTTTACGGGGGGGCACCCTCCAAGAGACCCAGTACTTC.

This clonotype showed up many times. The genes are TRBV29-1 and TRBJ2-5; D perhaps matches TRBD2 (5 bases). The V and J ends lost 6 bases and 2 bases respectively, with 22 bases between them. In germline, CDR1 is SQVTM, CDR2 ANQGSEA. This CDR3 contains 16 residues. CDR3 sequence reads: CSVLLASRATQETQYF. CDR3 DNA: TGCAGCGTCTTATTAGCGAGCCGGGCCACACAAGAGACCCAGTACTTC. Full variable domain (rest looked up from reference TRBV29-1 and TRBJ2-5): SAVISQKPSRDICQRGTSLTIQCQVDSQVTMMFWYRQQPGQSLTLIATANQGSEATYESGFVIDKFPISRPNLTFSTLTVSNMSPEDSSIYLCSVLLASRATQETQYFGPGTRLLVL.

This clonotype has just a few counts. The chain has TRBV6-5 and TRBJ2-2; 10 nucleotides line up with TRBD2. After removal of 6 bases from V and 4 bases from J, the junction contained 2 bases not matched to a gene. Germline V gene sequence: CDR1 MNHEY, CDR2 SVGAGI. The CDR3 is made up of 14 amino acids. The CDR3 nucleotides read TGTGCCAGCAGACTAGCGGGATTCACCGGGGAGCTGTTTTTT. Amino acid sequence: CASRLAGFTGELFF.

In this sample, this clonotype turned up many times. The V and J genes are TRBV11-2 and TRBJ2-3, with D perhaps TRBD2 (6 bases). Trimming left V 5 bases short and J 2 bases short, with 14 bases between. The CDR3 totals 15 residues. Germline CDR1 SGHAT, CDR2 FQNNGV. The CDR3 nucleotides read TGTGCCAGCAGCCCCTGGGAGCGGGCCACAGATACGCAGTATTTT. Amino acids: CASSPWERATDTQYF. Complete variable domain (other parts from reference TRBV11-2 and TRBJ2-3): EAGVAQSPRYKIIEKRQSVAFWCNPISGHATLYWYQQILGQGPKLLIQFQNNGVVDDSQLPKDRFSAERLKGVDSTLKIQPAKLEDSAVYLCASSPWERATDTQYFGPGTRLTVL.

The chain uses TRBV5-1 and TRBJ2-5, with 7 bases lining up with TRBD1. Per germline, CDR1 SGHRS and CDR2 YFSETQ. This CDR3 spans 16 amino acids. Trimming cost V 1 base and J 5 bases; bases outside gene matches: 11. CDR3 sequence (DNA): TGCGCCAGCAGCTTGTCGTCAGGGGGTTATGAGGAGACCCAGTACTTC. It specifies CASSLSSGGYEETQYF.

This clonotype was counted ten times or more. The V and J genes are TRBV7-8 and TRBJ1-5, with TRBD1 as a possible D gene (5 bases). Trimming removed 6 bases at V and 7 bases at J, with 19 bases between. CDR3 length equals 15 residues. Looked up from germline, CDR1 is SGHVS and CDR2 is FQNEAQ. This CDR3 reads CASSTDGRDVQPQHF. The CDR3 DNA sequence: TGTGCCAGCAGTACCGACGGCAGGGATGTCCAGCCCCAGCATTTT.

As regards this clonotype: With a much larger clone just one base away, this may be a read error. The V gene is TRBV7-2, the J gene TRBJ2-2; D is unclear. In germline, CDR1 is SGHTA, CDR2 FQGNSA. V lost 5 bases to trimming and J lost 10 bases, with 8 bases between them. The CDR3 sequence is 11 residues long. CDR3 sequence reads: CASSIAAELFF. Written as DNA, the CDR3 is TGTGCCAGCAGCATCGCCGCGGAGCTGTTTTTT.

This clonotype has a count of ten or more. CDR3 nucleotide sequence: TGTGCCAGCAGCTCTGGGGCCAACGTCCTGACTTTC. It encodes CASSSGANVLTF. This chain uses TRBV7-9 with TRBJ2-6; D is unclear. This CDR3 is built from 12 residues. Germline values: CDR1 SEHNR, CDR2 FQNEAQ (reference sequence). Trimming stripped 4 bases from V and 2 bases from J, with 0 bases between.

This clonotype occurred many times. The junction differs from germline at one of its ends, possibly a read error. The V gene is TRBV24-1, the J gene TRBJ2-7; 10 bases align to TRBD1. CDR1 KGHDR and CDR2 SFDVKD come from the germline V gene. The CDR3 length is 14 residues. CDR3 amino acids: CATSGDRGSSEQYF. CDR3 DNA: TGTGCCACCAGTGGGGACAGGGGTTCCTCCGAGCAGTACTTC.

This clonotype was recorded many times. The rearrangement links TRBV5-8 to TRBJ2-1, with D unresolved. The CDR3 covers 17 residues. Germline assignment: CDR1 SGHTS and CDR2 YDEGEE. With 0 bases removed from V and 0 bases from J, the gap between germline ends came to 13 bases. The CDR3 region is CASSLGRASSSYNEQFF. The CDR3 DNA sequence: TGTGCCAGCAGCTTGGGTAGGGCCTCATCCTCCTACAATGAGCAGTTCTTC.

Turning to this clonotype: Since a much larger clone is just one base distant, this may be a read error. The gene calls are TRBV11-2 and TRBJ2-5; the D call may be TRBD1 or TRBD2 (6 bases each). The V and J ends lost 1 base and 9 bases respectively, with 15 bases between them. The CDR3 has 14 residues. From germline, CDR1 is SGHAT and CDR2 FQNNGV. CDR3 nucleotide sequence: TGTGCCAGCAGCTTAGTTAGGGGGGCCGGGGCCCAGTACTTC. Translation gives CASSLVRGAGAQYF. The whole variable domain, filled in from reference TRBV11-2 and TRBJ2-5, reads EAGVAQSPRYKIIEKRQSVAFWCNPISGHATLYWYQQILGQGPKLLIQFQNNGVVDDSQLPKDRFSAERLKGVDSTLKIQPAKLEDSAVYLCASSLVRGAGAQYFGPGTRLLVL.